A selection of T cell receptor beta chains follows, all from one sample in a study of response to subunit inactivated influenza vaccine. TCRdb used MiXCR to reprocess the RT-PCR reads, holding one entry per CDR3 protein. The sample carries a few hundred thousand distinct CDR3 sequences, 9.5% to 12% recorded once. This material consisted of PBMCs from blood, taken roughly 6 weeks after vaccination. Receptors originate from a man aged 45-65 years who received an inactivated influenza vaccine. Each CDR3 is given without its conserved first and last residue. The D gene is left open where the match is weak.

TRBV20-1 . SASIPARLSEQF
TRBV7-2 . ASSLLVDEQY
TRBV10-3 TRBD1 AINDRGGSEQY
TRBV4-3 . ASSQGEKLF
TRBV20-1 . SARGAGWTDTQY
TRBV20-1 TRBD1 SARDGGSYRGAF
TRBV27 . ASSLLLSSAYNEQF
TRBV12-3/TRBV12-4 TRBD2 ASSPAGGGAETQY
TRBV20-1 . SARDSSQGISPLH
TRBV7-2 . ASSYDWGSYNEQF
TRBV5-1 TRBD1 ASSFGGQGLAYEQY
TRBV7-2 . ASTKEGGGTDTQY
TRBV12-3/TRBV12-4 TRBD1 ASSPRDSLETQY
TRBV6-2/TRBV6-3 . ASTQLLGIRGISSEQY
TRBV20-1 TRBD2 SASGTGRGSYNEQF
TRBV20-1 . SARGTTGDQPQH
TRBV6-5 TRBD2 ASSYSGSGGVYNEQF
TRBV5-1 . ASSSGQIEGYGYT
TRBV16 TRBD1 ASMIQGAGYGYT
TRBV4-2 TRBD2 ASSIAGGGASYEQY
TRBV19 . ASSIGDRYNEQF
TRBV7-2 . ASSPVRGSNSPLH
TRBV5-6 . ASSLDGKVPF
TRBV5-5 . ASSLGARNEAF
TRBV20-1 . SASGLGAF
TRBV7-6 . ASSLGHLPNTEAF
TRBV6-1 . ASSENRRQGQF
TRBV9 . ASSVGNSAEKLF
TRBV2 . ASFVDGSEEYNSPLH
TRBV6-1 TRBD1 ASMGQGGQPQH
TRBV30 . AWTSENTIANTGELF
TRBV14 . ASSPSTNGEQY
TRBV4-1 TRBD1 ASSQGIFRTGTRNTEAF
TRBV24-1 . ATGGTSGGNEQF
TRBV11-2 . ASSLWTSRGETQY